These 15 T cell receptor beta chains were sequenced from one sample in a study of T-cell memory formation after mild COVID-19 (dated by TCRdb to the early 2020s). Receptors were amplified or captured by 5' RACE. TCRdb records Illumina NovaSeq 6000 as the sequencer. TCRdb reprocessing: public reads trimmed at Q25 with fastp, clones called with MiXCR, in-frame beta chains kept. Identical CDR3 protein sequences are pooled into one entry, listed with their most common genes and DNA. The sample profile shows under 250,000 distinct CDR3 sequences; 7.5% to 10% of them were found once. Of the sample, roughly a fifth falls within the top ten clones. Sample: PBMCs or a T cell subset sorted from them (not recorded which). These receptors all stem from a man aged 18 to 30 who had mild COVID-19 (a few samples of this study predate the infection). The sample titles of this study are shuffled in the database, so cell type and time point are left out; the donor was told from shared clones.

V usage is TRBV24-1 and J usage is TRBJ1-2, with unresolved D. The V gene's germline CDR1 is KGHDR and CDR2 SFDVKD. The length of the CDR3 is 14 residues. Trimming took off 6 bases at V and 6 bases at J, with 16 bases between the two ends. DNA for the CDR3: TGTGCCACCAGTACGCGTGGGGATACGAATGGCTACACCTTC. Translating it yields CATSTRGDTNGYTF.

This clonotype was detected many times. This chain connects TRBV12-3 or TRBV12-4 to TRBJ2-7; 13 bases line up with TRBD2. The CDR3 consists of 14 residues. V shed 6 bases, J shed 4 bases, and the junction held 3 bases outside the gene matches. For the CDR3, the DNA is TGTGCCAGCAGGTCGACTAGCGGGGGGTACGAGCAGTACTTC. It translates to CASRSTSGGYEQYF.

This clonotype has ten or more counts. The rearrangement links TRBV24-1 to TRBJ2-3, with TRBD2 matching over 14 bases. CDR1 is KGHDR, CDR2 SFDVKD, per germline. After removal of 5 bases from V and 2 bases from J, the junction contained 8 bases not matched to a gene. CDR3 length equals 18 residues. The CDR3: CATSAGLAGGSYTDTQYF. The CDR3 DNA reads TGTGCCACCAGTGCAGGACTAGCGGGGGGCTCCTACACAGATACGCAGTATTTT.

The chain links TRBV25-1 to TRBJ1-4, with TRBD1 as a possible D gene (5 bases). CDR3 length: 15 residues. Trimming stripped 3 bases from V and 4 bases from J, with 12 bases between. The germline V gene encodes CDR1 MGHDK and CDR2 SYGVNS. CDR3 sequence: CASSEGGSLNEKLFF. Written as DNA, the CDR3 is TGTGCCAGCAGTGAGGGGGGAAGCCTTAATGAAAAACTGTTTTTT. Full variable domain (remainder filled in from reference TRBV25-1 and TRBJ1-4): EADIYQTPRYLVIGTGKKITLECSQTMGHDKMYWYQQDPGMELHLIHYSYGVNSTEKGDLSSESTVSRIRTEHFPLTLESARPSHTSQYLCASSEGGSLNEKLFFGSGTQLSVL.

The chain carries TRBV19 and TRBJ1-1; 9 bases map to TRBD1. V trimming: 7 bases; J trimming: 0 bases; junction bases outside the gene matches: 12. Germline V lookup: CDR1 LNHDA, CDR2 SQIVND (reference sequence). CDR3 length: 17 amino acids. CDR3 residues: CASIGTGTRGVNTEAFF. CDR3 nucleotide sequence: TGTGCCAGTATCGGGACAGGGACGCGCGGGGTGAACACTGAAGCTTTCTTT.

There are a few counts of this clonotype. This chain links TRBV9 with TRBJ2-7, with 11 positions matching TRBD2. Germline CDR1 reads SGDLS; CDR2 reads YYNGEE. V was clipped by 4 bases and J by 1 base; unmatched bases: 7. The CDR3 totals 16 residues. The CDR3, as DNA: TGTGCCAGCAGCCCCACAGTAGCGGGGGGGTCCTACGAGCAGTACTTC. Translated: CASSPTVAGGSYEQYF.

This clonotype was recorded many times. The rearrangement links TRBV20-1 to TRBJ2-1; the D is unclear. V shed 1 base and J shed 0 bases, with 7 bases lying between them. The CDR3 length is 14 residues. Germline lookup yields CDR1 DFQATT and CDR2 SNEGSKA (reference sequence). The CDR3 sequence is CSARASSSYNEQFF. CDR3 coding DNA: TGCAGTGCTAGAGCGTCTAGCTCCTACAATGAGCAGTTCTTC.

This clonotype showed up just a few times. The chain combines TRBV6-2 or TRBV6-3 with TRBJ2-7, with D perhaps assigned TRBD1 or TRBD2 (6 bases each). Germline assignment: CDR1 MNHEY and CDR2 SVGEGT. V gave up 4 bases and J gave up 6 bases, with 16 bases separating them. The CDR3 extends over 14 amino acids. The CDR3 DNA reads as TGTGCCAGCAGTTCTTCACAGGGACTCAGCGAGCAGTACTTC. This sequence encodes CASSSSQGLSEQYF.

V usage is TRBV5-5 and J usage is TRBJ1-5, with 10 bases fitting TRBD1. Germline-derived CDR1 and CDR2 are SGHKS and YYEKEE (reference sequence). The CDR3 loop spans 17 amino acids. The junction had 7 bases not matched to a gene; V was cut back by 4 bases and J by 0 bases. The CDR3 loop reads CASSVPGTGDSNQPQHF. CDR3 in DNA: TGTGCCAGCAGCGTACCGGGGACAGGGGATAGCAATCAGCCCCAGCATTTT.

This clonotype was counted a few times. The chain combines TRBV7-9 with TRBJ2-1; D is tentatively TRBD1 or TRBD2 (5 bases each). Germline assignment: CDR1 SEHNR and CDR2 FQNEAQ (reference sequence). The CDR3 extends over 16 amino acids. V lost 5 bases, J lost 4 bases, and 18 bases lay in between. The CDR3: CASSSRDGNRYNEQFF. DNA for the CDR3: TGTGCCAGCAGCAGCCGGGACGGGAATAGATACAATGAGCAGTTCTTC.

This sequence joins TRBV7-2 and TRBJ2-2; unclear D gene. Trimming removed 5 bases at V and 5 bases at J, with 15 bases between. Germline values: CDR1 SGHTA, CDR2 FQGNSA. This CDR3 is 15 amino acids long. In DNA form, the CDR3 reads TGTGCCAGCAGCCCCCAAGGAATAGGGACCGGGGAGCTGTTTTTT. As protein: CASSPQGIGTGELFF.

The chain combines TRBV6-2 or TRBV6-3 with TRBJ1-1, with TRBD1 identical over 11 bases. Germline V lookup: CDR1 MNHEY, CDR2 SVGEGT. The CDR3 has 18 residues. Trimming cost V 2 bases and J 5 bases; bases outside gene matches: 13. The CDR3 is CASSYAGTGGWGRTEAFF. In DNA, the CDR3 is TGTGCCAGCAGTTACGCCGGGACAGGGGGTTGGGGAAGGACTGAAGCTTTCTTT.

This clonotype was counted between two and nine times. The chain links TRBV4-3 to TRBJ1-2; 9 nucleotides align to TRBD1. The CDR3 runs to 17 residues. CDR1 is LGHNA and CDR2 is YSLEER in the germline V gene. V lost 0 bases to trimming and J lost 4 bases; unmatched junction nucleotides: 9. The CDR3 sequence: CASSQDRGQGGSYGYTF. CDR3 nucleotides: TGCGCCAGCAGCCAAGATCGGGGACAGGGAGGAAGCTATGGCTACACCTTC.

This sequence joins TRBV6-5 and TRBJ2-7; the D is unclear. V gave up 6 bases and J gave up 4 bases, with 10 bases separating them. Germline CDR1 is MNHEY and CDR2 is SVGAGI. The CDR3 loop spans 12 amino acids. The CDR3 DNA reads as TGTGCCAGCAGCACGACCCCTTACGAGCAGTACTTC. Translated: CASSTTPYEQYF.

This clonotype was observed a handful of times. V and J are TRBV20-1 and TRBJ2-4, with unresolved D. Between the trimmed V and J ends, which lost 4 bases and 0 bases, there was a span of 13 bases. This CDR3 spans 15 amino acids. Germline-derived CDR1 and CDR2 are DFQATT and SNEGSKA (reference sequence). The CDR3: CSATSGVLAKNIQYF. The CDR3, as DNA: TGCAGTGCTACCTCAGGAGTGTTAGCCAAAAACATTCAGTACTTC.